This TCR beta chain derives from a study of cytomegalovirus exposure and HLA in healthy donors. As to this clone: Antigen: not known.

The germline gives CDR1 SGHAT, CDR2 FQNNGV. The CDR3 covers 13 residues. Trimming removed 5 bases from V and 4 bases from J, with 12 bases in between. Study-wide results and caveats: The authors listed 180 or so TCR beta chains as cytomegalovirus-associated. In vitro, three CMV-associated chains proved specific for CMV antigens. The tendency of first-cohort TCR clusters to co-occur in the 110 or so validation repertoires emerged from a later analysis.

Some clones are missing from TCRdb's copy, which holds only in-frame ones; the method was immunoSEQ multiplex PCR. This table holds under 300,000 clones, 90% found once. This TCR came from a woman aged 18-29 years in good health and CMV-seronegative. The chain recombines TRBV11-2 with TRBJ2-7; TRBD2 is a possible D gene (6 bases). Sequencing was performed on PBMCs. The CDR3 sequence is CASSGGLTYEQYV. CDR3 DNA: TGTGCCAGCAGCGGAGGGTTAACGTACGAGCAGTACGTC.